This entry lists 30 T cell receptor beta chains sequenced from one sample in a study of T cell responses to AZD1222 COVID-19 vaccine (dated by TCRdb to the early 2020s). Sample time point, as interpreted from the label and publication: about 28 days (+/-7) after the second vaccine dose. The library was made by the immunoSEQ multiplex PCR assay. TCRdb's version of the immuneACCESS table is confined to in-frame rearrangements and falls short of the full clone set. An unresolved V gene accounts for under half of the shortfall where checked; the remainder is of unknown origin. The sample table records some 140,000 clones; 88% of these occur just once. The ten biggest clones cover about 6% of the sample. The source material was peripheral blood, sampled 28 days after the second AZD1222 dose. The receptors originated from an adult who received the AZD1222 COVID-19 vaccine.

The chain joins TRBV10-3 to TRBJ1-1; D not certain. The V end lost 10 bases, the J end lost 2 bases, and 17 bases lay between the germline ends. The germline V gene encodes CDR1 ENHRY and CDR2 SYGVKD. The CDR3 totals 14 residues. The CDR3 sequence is CATKPGEANTEAFF. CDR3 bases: TGTGCCACCAAACCCGGGGAGGCAAACACTGAAGCTTTCTTT.

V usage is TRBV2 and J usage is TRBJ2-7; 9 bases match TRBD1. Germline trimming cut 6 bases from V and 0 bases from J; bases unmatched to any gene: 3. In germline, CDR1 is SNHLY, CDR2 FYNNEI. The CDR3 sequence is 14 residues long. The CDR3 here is CASRGQGNSYEQYF. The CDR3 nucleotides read TGTGCCAGCAGGGGACAGGGAAACTCCTACGAGCAGTACTTC.

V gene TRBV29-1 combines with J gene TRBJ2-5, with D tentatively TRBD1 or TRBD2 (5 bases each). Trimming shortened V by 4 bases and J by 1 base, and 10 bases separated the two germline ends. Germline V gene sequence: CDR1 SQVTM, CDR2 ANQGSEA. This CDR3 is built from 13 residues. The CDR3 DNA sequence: TGCAGCGTTGGAGGGGTACCCCAAGAGACCCAGTACTTC. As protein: CSVGGVPQETQYF.

The CDR3 loop is CASSLDTGYSGGYTF. CDR3 DNA: TGCGCCAGCAGCTTAGACACGGGCTATTCGGGGGGCTACACCTTC. The chain links TRBV5-1 to TRBJ1-2; no firm D call. Germline values: CDR1 SGHRS, CDR2 YFSETQ. This CDR3 region has 15 residues. The V end lost 2 bases, the J end lost 8 bases, and 19 bases lay between the germline ends.

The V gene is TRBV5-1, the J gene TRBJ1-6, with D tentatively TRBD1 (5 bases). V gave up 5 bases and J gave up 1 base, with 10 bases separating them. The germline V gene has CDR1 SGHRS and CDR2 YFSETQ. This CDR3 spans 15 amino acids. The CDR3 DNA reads TGCGCCAGCAGAATAGGGGAATCCTATAATTCACCCCTCCACTTT. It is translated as CASRIGESYNSPLHF.

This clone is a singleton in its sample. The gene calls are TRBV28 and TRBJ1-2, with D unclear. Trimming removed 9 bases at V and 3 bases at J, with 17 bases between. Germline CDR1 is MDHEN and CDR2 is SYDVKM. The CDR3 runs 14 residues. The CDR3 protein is CASSGSGVYYGYTF. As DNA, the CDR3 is TGTGCCAGTAGCGGAAGTGGGGTGTACTATGGCTACACCTTC.

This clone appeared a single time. CDR3: CSASSGRGFVEQFF. In nucleotides, the CDR3 is TGCAGTGCTAGTAGCGGGAGGGGTTTTGTTGAGCAGTTCTTC. V usage is TRBV20-1 and J usage is TRBJ2-1, with 11 bases that match TRBD2. The CDR3 sequence is 14 residues long. In germline, CDR1 is DFQATT, CDR2 SNEGSKA (reference sequence). Trimming cost V 3 bases and J 9 bases; bases outside gene matches: 7.

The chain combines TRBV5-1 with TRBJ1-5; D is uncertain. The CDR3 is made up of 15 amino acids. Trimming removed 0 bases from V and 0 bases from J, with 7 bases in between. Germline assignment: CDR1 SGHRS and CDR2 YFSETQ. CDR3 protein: CASSLEGYSNQPQHF. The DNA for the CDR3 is TGCGCCAGCAGCTTGGAAGGTTATAGCAATCAGCCCCAGCATTTT.

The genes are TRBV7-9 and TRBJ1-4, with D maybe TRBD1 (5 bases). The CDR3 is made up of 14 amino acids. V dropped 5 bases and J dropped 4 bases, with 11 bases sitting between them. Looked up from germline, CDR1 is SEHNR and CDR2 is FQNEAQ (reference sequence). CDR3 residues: CASSLGTGNEKLFF. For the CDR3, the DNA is TGTGCCAGCAGCCTGGGGACGGGTAATGAAAAACTGTTTTTT.

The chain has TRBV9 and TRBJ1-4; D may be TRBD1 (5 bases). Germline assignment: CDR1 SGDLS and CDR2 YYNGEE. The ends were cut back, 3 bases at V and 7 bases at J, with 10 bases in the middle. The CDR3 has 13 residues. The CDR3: CASSGPGREKLFF. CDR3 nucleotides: TGTGCCAGCAGCGGACCGGGACGTGAAAAACTGTTTTTT.

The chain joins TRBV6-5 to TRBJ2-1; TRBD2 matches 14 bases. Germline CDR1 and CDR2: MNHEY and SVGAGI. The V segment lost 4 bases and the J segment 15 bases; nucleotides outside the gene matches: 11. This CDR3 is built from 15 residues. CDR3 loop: CASSFTGTSGSGGFF. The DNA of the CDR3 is TGTGCCAGCAGTTTTACTGGGACTAGCGGGAGTGGAGGGTTCTTC.

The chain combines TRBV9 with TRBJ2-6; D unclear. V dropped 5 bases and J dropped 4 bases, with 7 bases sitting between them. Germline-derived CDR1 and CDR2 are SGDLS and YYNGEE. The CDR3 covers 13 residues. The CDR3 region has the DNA TGTGCCAGCAGGGGTCCCGGGGCCAACGTCCTGACTTTC. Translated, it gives CASRGPGANVLTF.

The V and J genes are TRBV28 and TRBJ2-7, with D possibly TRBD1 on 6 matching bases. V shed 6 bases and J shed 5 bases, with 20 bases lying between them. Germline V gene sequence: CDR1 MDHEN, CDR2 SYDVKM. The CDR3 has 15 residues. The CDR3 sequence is CASSSSGTRLDEQYF. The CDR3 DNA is TGTGCCAGCAGCTCCTCCGGGACAAGGCTCGACGAGCAGTACTTC.

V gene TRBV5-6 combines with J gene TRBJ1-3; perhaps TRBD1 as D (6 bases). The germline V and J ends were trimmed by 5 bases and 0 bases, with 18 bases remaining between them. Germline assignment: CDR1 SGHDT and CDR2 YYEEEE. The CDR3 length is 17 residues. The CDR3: CASSPLSTGSSGNTIYF. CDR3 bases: TGTGCCAGCAGTCCTCTTTCAACAGGGTCCTCTGGAAACACCATATATTTT.

As DNA, the CDR3 is TGTGCCAGCAGCCTTAGCGGGGGGGCTGGAAATGAGCAGTTCTTC. Its protein is CASSLSGGAGNEQFF. The V gene is TRBV11-2, the J gene TRBJ2-1; TRBD2 aligns across 11 bases. Trimming at V came to 5 bases and at J to 7 bases, leaving 7 bases not matched to a gene. In germline, CDR1 is SGHAT, CDR2 FQNNGV. The CDR3 totals 15 residues.

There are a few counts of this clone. In DNA, the CDR3 is TGTGCCAGCAGTTCCCGGGACAGACCTGGCTACACCTTC. This gives the protein CASSSRDRPGYTF. The V and J genes are TRBV6-5 and TRBJ1-2, with TRBD1 matching over 7 bases. The CDR3 has 13 residues. The ends lost 4 bases at V and 7 bases at J; junction bases unmatched: 6. The germline CDR1 and CDR2 sequences are MNHEY and SVGAGI.

The CDR3 DNA follows: TGTGCCAGCAGCCTTGGACAGGGGGCATATGGCTACACCTTC. It translates to CASSLGQGAYGYTF. This chain joins TRBV11-2 and TRBJ1-2, with 11 bases identical to TRBD1. This CDR3 has 14 amino acids. Germline CDR1 reads SGHAT; CDR2 reads FQNNGV. Germline trimming cut 5 bases from V and 5 bases from J; bases unmatched to any gene: 4.

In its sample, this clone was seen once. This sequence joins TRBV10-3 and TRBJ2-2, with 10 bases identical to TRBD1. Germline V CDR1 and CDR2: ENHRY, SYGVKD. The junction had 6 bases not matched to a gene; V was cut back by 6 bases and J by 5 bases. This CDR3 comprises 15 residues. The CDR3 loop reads CAISSGQGRTGELFF. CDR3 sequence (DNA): TGTGCCATCAGCTCGGGACAGGGGAGGACCGGGGAGCTGTTTTTT.

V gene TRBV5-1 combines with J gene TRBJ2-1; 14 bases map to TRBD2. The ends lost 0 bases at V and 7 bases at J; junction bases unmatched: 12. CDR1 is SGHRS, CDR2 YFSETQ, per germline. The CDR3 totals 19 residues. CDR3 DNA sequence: TGCGCCAGCAGCTTGGCCGGGGGAGGGACTAGCGGGAGTTGGAATGAGCAGTTCTTC. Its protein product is CASSLAGGGTSGSWNEQFF.

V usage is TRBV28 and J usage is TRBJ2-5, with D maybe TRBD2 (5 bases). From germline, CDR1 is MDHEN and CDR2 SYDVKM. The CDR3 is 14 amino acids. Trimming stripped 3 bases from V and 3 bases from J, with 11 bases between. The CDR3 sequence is CASSLGGREETQYF. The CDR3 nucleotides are TGTGCCAGCAGTTTGGGCGGGCGGGAAGAGACCCAGTACTTC.

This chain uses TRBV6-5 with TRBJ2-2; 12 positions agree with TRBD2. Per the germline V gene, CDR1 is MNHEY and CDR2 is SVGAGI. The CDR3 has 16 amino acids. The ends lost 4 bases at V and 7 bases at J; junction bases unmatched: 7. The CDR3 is CASSWASGGAGGELFF. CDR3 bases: TGTGCCAGCAGTTGGGCTAGCGGGGGGGCAGGCGGGGAGCTGTTTTTT.

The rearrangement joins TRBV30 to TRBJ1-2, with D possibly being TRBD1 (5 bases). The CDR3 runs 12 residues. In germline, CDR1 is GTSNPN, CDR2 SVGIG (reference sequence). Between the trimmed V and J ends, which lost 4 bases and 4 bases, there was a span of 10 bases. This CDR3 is CAWTPQGYGYTF. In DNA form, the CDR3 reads TGTGCCTGGACTCCGCAGGGCTATGGCTACACCTTC.

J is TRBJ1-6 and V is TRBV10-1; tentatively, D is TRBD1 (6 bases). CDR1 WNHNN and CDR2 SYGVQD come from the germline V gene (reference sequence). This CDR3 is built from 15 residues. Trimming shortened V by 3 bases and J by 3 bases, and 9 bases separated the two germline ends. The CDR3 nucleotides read TGCGCCAGCAGTGACGGACAGAGCTATAATTCACCCCTCCACTTT. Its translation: CASSDGQSYNSPLHF.

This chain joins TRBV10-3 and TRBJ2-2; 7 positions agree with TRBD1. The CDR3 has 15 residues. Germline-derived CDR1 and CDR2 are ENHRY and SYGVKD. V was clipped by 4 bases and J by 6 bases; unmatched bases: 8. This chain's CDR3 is CAISGEGGVSGELFF. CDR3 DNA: TGTGCCATCAGTGGGGAAGGGGGCGTGTCCGGGGAGCTGTTTTTT.

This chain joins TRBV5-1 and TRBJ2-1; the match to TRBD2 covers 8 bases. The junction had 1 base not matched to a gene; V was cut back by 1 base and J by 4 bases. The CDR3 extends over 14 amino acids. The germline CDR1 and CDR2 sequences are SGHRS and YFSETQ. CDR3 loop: CASSLSSGYNEQFF. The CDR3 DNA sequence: TGCGCCAGCAGCTTGTCTAGCGGGTACAATGAGCAGTTCTTC. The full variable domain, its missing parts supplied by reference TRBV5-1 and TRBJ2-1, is KAGVTQTPRYLIKTRGQQVTLSCSPISGHRSVSWYQQTPGQGLQFLFEYFSETQRNKGNFPGRFSGRQFSNSRSEMNVSTLELGDSALYLCASSLSSGYNEQFFGPGTRLTVL.

The CDR3 region is CASSLGGETDGYTF. The CDR3 DNA reads as TGTGCCAGCAGTCTAGGGGGCGAAACTGATGGCTACACCTTC. This chain connects TRBV2 to TRBJ1-2, with 7 bases identical to TRBD1. The V segment lost 5 bases and the J segment 6 bases; nucleotides outside the gene matches: 9. CDR1 is SNHLY and CDR2 is FYNNEI in the germline V gene. This CDR3 comprises 14 residues.

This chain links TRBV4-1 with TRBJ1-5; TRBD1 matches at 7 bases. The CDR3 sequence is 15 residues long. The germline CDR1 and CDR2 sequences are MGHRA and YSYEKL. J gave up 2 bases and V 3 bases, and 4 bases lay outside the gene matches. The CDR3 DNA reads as TGCGCCAGCAGCCAGAGCGACAGGGGCAATCAGCCCCAGCATTTT. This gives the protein CASSQSDRGNQPQHF.

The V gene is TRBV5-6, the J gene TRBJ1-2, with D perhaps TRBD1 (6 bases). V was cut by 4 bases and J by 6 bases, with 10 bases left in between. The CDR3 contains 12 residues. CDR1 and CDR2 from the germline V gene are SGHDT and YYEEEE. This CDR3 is CASSPGADGYTF. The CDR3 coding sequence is TGTGCCAGCAGCCCGGGGGCGGATGGCTACACCTTC.

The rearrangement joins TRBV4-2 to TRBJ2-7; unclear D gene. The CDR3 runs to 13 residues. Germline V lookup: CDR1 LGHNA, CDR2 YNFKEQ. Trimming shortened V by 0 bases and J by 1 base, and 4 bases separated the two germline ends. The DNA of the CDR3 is TGTGCCAGCAGCCAAGATCGGTCCTACGAGCAGTACTTC. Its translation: CASSQDRSYEQYF.

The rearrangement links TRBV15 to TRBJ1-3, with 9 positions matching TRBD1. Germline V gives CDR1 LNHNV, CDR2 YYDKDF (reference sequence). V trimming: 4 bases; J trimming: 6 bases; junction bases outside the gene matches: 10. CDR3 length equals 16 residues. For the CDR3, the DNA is TGTGCCACCAGCAACCGGGACAGGGATAGGTTAAACACCATATATTTT. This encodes CATSNRDRDRLNTIYF. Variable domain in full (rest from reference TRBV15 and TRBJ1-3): DAMVIQNPRYQVTQFGKPVTLSCSQTLNHNVMYWYQQKSSQAPKLLFHYYDKDFNNEADTPDNFQSRRPNTSFCFLDIRSPGLGDTAMYLCATSNRDRDRLNTIYFGEGSWLTVV.